The clone carrying this T cell receptor beta chain was detected once. The data belong to a study of OX40 agonist ivuxolimab in advanced cancers. Generated by immunoSEQ multiplex PCR, the TCRdb table keeps only in-frame clones and is missing some. The table lists some 70,000 clones, 75% to 85% of them singletons. Trimming shortened V by 3 bases and J by 8 bases, and 11 bases separated the two germline ends. The CDR3 extends over 13 amino acids. The germline gives CDR1 MDHEN, CDR2 SYDVKM. Sequenced material: CD4+ or CD8+ T cells sorted from blood, taken in a trial of the OX40 agonist ivuxolimab. The chain uses TRBV28 and TRBJ1-5; no clear D. This receptor was identified in an adult with an advanced solid tumor such as melanoma, head and neck, liver or kidney cancer. The CDR3 is CASSFPPPEPQHF. The CDR3 nucleotides read TGTGCCAGCAGTTTCCCCCCACCGGAGCCCCAGCATTTT.